These T cell receptor beta chains were read from a single sample in a study of Graves' ophthalmopathy and Graves' hyperthyroidism. TCRdb fed the multiplex PCR reads into MiXCR, producing one record per CDR3 protein. The sample contains a few hundred thousand distinct CDR3 sequences, about 17% of which appear only once. The material sequenced was peripheral blood. These receptor sequences come from an adult woman with stable Graves' hyperthyroidism. Each CDR3 is given with its conserved first and last residue. Fields, in order: J gene, clone size, D gene, V gene, CDR3 DNA, CDR3 protein. A D gene is named only where the DNA matches it firmly. A clone size is listed for some rows: how often the clone was seen (once, few, many), or a class if it is expanded.

j_call: TRBJ1-5; clone_size: many; d_call: .; v_call: TRBV9; cdr3_nt: TGTGCCAGCAGAGGCACAGGCCGAGATAGCAATCAGCCCCAGCATTTT; cdr3_aa: CASRGTGRDSNQPQHF
j_call: TRBJ1-2; clone_size: .; d_call: .; v_call: TRBV6-5; cdr3_nt: TGTGCCAGCAGTACTCGACAGGACTATGGCTACACCTTC; cdr3_aa: CASSTRQDYGYTF
j_call: TRBJ1-5; clone_size: many; d_call: .; v_call: TRBV27; cdr3_nt: TGTGCCAGCAGCCCCTTCCAAACTCCTAGCAATCAGCCCCAGCATTTT; cdr3_aa: CASSPFQTPSNQPQHF
j_call: TRBJ2-5; clone_size: many; d_call: .; v_call: TRBV10-3; cdr3_nt: TGTGCCATCAGTGAGTTCGGAGGACAAGAGACCCAGTACTTC; cdr3_aa: CAISEFGGQETQYF
j_call: TRBJ2-3; clone_size: many; d_call: .; v_call: TRBV6-1; cdr3_nt: TGTGCCAGCAGAACGACAGGGGCGGGAGCCCCAGATACGCAGTATTTT; cdr3_aa: CASRTTGAGAPDTQYF
j_call: TRBJ1-2; clone_size: many; d_call: .; v_call: TRBV11-2; cdr3_nt: TGTGCCAGCAGCCAGGGGAAGGGTGTGAACTATGGCTACACCTTC; cdr3_aa: CASSQGKGVNYGYTF
j_call: TRBJ1-2; clone_size: .; d_call: TRBD1; v_call: TRBV6-1; cdr3_nt: TGTGCCACCGGACCGGGACAGAGTGGCTATGGCTACACCTTC; cdr3_aa: CATGPGQSGYGYTF
j_call: TRBJ2-7; clone_size: .; d_call: TRBD2; v_call: TRBV28; cdr3_nt: TGTGCCACCGCAGGTAGAGCGGGAGTGTACGAGCAGTACTTC; cdr3_aa: CATAGRAGVYEQYF
j_call: TRBJ1-1; clone_size: many; d_call: .; v_call: TRBV6-5; cdr3_nt: TGTGCCAGCAGTCCACCTTGGTCTCCTGAAGCTTTCTTT; cdr3_aa: CASSPPWSPEAFF
j_call: TRBJ1-5; clone_size: many; d_call: .; v_call: TRBV24-1; cdr3_nt: TGTGCCACCAGTGATTTGGCCGATCAGCCCCAGCATTTT; cdr3_aa: CATSDLADQPQHF
j_call: TRBJ2-5; clone_size: .; d_call: TRBD2; v_call: TRBV20-1; cdr3_nt: TGCAGTGCTACCGCTAGCGGGAAGGCGTGGACCCAGTACTTC; cdr3_aa: CSATASGKAWTQYF
j_call: TRBJ1-2; clone_size: many; d_call: .; v_call: TRBV7-7; cdr3_nt: TGTGCTAACATCTTTGCTCAGGTGCCCTCCTCTCTCTATGGCTACACCTTC; cdr3_aa: CANIFAQVPSSLYGYTF
j_call: TRBJ1-5; clone_size: many; d_call: .; v_call: TRBV5-1; cdr3_nt: TGCGCCAGCAGCTTGGCTAGATCCGTCCCAAATCAGCCCCAGCATTTT; cdr3_aa: CASSLARSVPNQPQHF
j_call: TRBJ1-3; clone_size: many; d_call: TRBD1; v_call: TRBV5-1; cdr3_nt: TGCGCCAGCAGCCAGAGGACAGGGGGATCTGGAAACACCATATATTTT; cdr3_aa: CASSQRTGGSGNTIYF
j_call: TRBJ1-1; clone_size: many; d_call: .; v_call: TRBV18; cdr3_nt: TGTGCCAGCTCACCACGGGCAGGGAACACTGAAGCTTTCTTT; cdr3_aa: CASSPRAGNTEAFF
j_call: TRBJ1-6; clone_size: many; d_call: TRBD1; v_call: TRBV12-3/TRBV12-4; cdr3_nt: TGTGCCAGCAGTGACAGGGACGGTAATTCACCCCTCCACTTT; cdr3_aa: CASSDRDGNSPLHF
j_call: TRBJ2-7; clone_size: many; d_call: TRBD1; v_call: TRBV5-1; cdr3_nt: TGCGCCAGCAGCTTGGAGACAGGGTTGTGGGAGCAGTACTTC; cdr3_aa: CASSLETGLWEQYF
j_call: TRBJ2-7; clone_size: many; d_call: TRBD1; v_call: TRBV28; cdr3_nt: TGTGCCAGCAGGACACCGGGACAGGGTTACGAGCAGTACTTC; cdr3_aa: CASRTPGQGYEQYF
j_call: TRBJ2-7; clone_size: many; d_call: .; v_call: TRBV7-3; cdr3_nt: TGTGCCAGCAGCATCAGGACTCGATCCTACGAGCAGTACTTC; cdr3_aa: CASSIRTRSYEQYF
j_call: TRBJ2-7; clone_size: many; d_call: .; v_call: TRBV2; cdr3_nt: TGTGCCAGCACCCGAGGGGGGTCCTCCACCTACGAGCAGTACTTC; cdr3_aa: CASTRGGSSTYEQYF
j_call: TRBJ1-1; clone_size: .; d_call: .; v_call: TRBV6-2/TRBV6-3; cdr3_nt: TGTGCCAGCAGTAGGGTGGGTGAAGCTTTCTTT; cdr3_aa: CASSRVGEAFF
j_call: TRBJ1-1; clone_size: many; d_call: .; v_call: TRBV6-1; cdr3_nt: TGTGCCAGCAGCCGCGTTGGACCCCGAGGGACTGAAGCTTTCTTT; cdr3_aa: CASSRVGPRGTEAFF
j_call: TRBJ1-6; clone_size: .; d_call: .; v_call: TRBV6-5; cdr3_nt: TGTGCCAGCAGTTACGGGGACACTGCTGCCTTGATGGATTCACCCCTCCACTTT; cdr3_aa: CASSYGDTAALMDSPLHF
j_call: TRBJ1-6; clone_size: .; d_call: .; v_call: TRBV6-2/TRBV6-3; cdr3_nt: TGTGCCAGCAGTTACTTCGGGGATTCACCTCTCCACTTT; cdr3_aa: CASSYFGDSPLHF
j_call: TRBJ1-2; clone_size: many; d_call: .; v_call: TRBV28; cdr3_nt: TGTGCCAGCAGTTCTGCCTCTCGCAGCCAAAAGCGGGGCTACACCTTC; cdr3_aa: CASSSASRSQKRGYTF
j_call: TRBJ1-3; clone_size: many; d_call: .; v_call: TRBV10-3; cdr3_nt: TGTGCCAGCCGGGACGCATCTGGAAACACCATATATTTT; cdr3_aa: CASRDASGNTIYF
j_call: TRBJ2-7; clone_size: many; d_call: TRBD1; v_call: TRBV28; cdr3_nt: TGTGCCAGCAGTTTATGGGGGACAGGGACCTACGAGCAGTACTTC; cdr3_aa: CASSLWGTGTYEQYF
j_call: TRBJ2-7; clone_size: many; d_call: .; v_call: TRBV7-9; cdr3_nt: TGTGCCAGCAGCCCCACGGGGGCTGGGTCCTACGAGCAGTACTTC; cdr3_aa: CASSPTGAGSYEQYF
j_call: TRBJ2-7; clone_size: many; d_call: .; v_call: TRBV20-1; cdr3_nt: TGCAGTGCTAGAGAGGTAGGAACAACCTACGAGCAGTACTTC; cdr3_aa: CSAREVGTTYEQYF
j_call: TRBJ1-2; clone_size: many; d_call: .; v_call: TRBV29-1; cdr3_nt: TGCAGCGGAAAGACCGCAGCTAACTATGGCTACACCTTC; cdr3_aa: CSGKTAANYGYTF
j_call: TRBJ2-7; clone_size: many; d_call: .; v_call: TRBV28; cdr3_nt: TGTGCCAGCAGTCCGGAATCAGGGATCTCCTACGAGCAGTACTTC; cdr3_aa: CASSPESGISYEQYF
j_call: TRBJ1-6; clone_size: many; d_call: .; v_call: TRBV28; cdr3_nt: TGTGCCAGCAGTTTGACATCTTACAAAATGGGATCACCCCTCCACTTT; cdr3_aa: CASSLTSYKMGSPLHF
j_call: TRBJ1-2; clone_size: many; d_call: .; v_call: TRBV18; cdr3_nt: TGTGCCAGCTCACCACCGGGCAGGGTAGATGGCTACACCTTC; cdr3_aa: CASSPPGRVDGYTF
j_call: TRBJ2-7; clone_size: .; d_call: .; v_call: TRBV11-2; cdr3_nt: TGTGCCAGCAGCTTAAGGGAACCAAGGGCCCCTCGAGCCGAGCAGTACTTC; cdr3_aa: CASSLREPRAPRAEQYF
j_call: TRBJ2-7; clone_size: many; d_call: .; v_call: TRBV6-2/TRBV6-3; cdr3_nt: TGTGCCAGCAGTTTTCCTTTTGATGAGACCTACGAGCAGTACTTC; cdr3_aa: CASSFPFDETYEQYF
j_call: TRBJ2-5; clone_size: many; d_call: TRBD2; v_call: TRBV9; cdr3_nt: TGTGCCAGCAGCGTAGACTCGGGAGGACTAGCGCAAGAGACCCAGTACTTC; cdr3_aa: CASSVDSGGLAQETQYF
j_call: TRBJ1-1; clone_size: many; d_call: .; v_call: TRBV6-2/TRBV6-3; cdr3_nt: TGTGCCAGCAGTTCCCCCGGACTCCAAGCTTTCTTT; cdr3_aa: CASSSPGLQAFF
j_call: TRBJ1-3; clone_size: many; d_call: TRBD1; v_call: TRBV4-1; cdr3_nt: TGCGCCAGCAGCCAAGATCACAGGGGAATAACTGGAAACACCATATATTTT; cdr3_aa: CASSQDHRGITGNTIYF
j_call: TRBJ1-1; clone_size: many; d_call: TRBD1; v_call: TRBV29-1; cdr3_nt: TGCAGCGTTGGGAAGACAGGGGGTGGGAACACTGAAGCTTTCTTT; cdr3_aa: CSVGKTGGGNTEAFF
j_call: TRBJ2-5; clone_size: many; d_call: .; v_call: TRBV30; cdr3_nt: TGTGCCTGGAGCCTAAACCGCAGGGAGACCCAGTACTTC; cdr3_aa: CAWSLNRRETQYF
j_call: TRBJ2-6; clone_size: many; d_call: .; v_call: TRBV19; cdr3_nt: TGTGCCAGTAGTGGAGTGAAGAGTTTGGCTGGGGCCAACGTCCTGACTTTC; cdr3_aa: CASSGVKSLAGANVLTF
j_call: TRBJ1-5; clone_size: many; d_call: .; v_call: TRBV5-6; cdr3_nt: TGTGCCAGCAGCTCCCGGGGATGGGAGCAGCCCCAGCATTTT; cdr3_aa: CASSSRGWEQPQHF
j_call: TRBJ2-7; clone_size: many; d_call: TRBD1; v_call: TRBV29-1; cdr3_nt: TGCAGCGTACAGGGGGCCTCCTACGAGCAGTACTTC; cdr3_aa: CSVQGASYEQYF
j_call: TRBJ2-5; clone_size: many; d_call: TRBD1; v_call: TRBV7-9; cdr3_nt: TGTGCCAGCAGCTTAGGCCCGACAGGGGGCATGGAGACCCAGTACTTC; cdr3_aa: CASSLGPTGGMETQYF
j_call: TRBJ1-5; clone_size: .; d_call: .; v_call: TRBV6-1; cdr3_nt: TGTGCCAGCAGTGAAAGGGACTTCAGGAATCAGCCCCAGCATTTT; cdr3_aa: CASSERDFRNQPQHF
j_call: TRBJ2-5; clone_size: few; d_call: .; v_call: TRBV4-1; cdr3_nt: TGCGCCAGCAGCCAAGGGGGCGCAGGGGAGACCCAGTACTTC; cdr3_aa: CASSQGGAGETQYF